The 3 T cell receptor beta chains below come from one sample, sequenced in a study of early T cells in non-severe SARS-CoV-2 infection. Each CDR3 protein is one row after TCRdb ran MiXCR on the 5' RACE reads. The sample carries roughly 51,000 distinct CDR3 sequences, 11% recorded once. Sequenced: whole blood. The source of these receptors is an adult who was a healthcare worker with PCR-confirmed SARS-CoV-2 infection or an uninfected control (not recorded which).

This clonotype was seen at least ten times. The V gene is TRBV5-1, the J gene TRBJ2-2, with a weak D call TRBD2 (6 bases). V was trimmed by 0 bases and J by 0 bases, leaving 6 bases between them. The CDR3 covers 15 residues. CDR1 and CDR2 from the germline V gene are SGHRS and YFSETQ. The CDR3 DNA reads as TGCGCCAGCAGCTTGGTAGCGGCGAACACCGGGGAGCTGTTTTTT. It encodes CASSLVAANTGELFF.

The rearrangement links TRBV27 to TRBJ2-7; 7 bases agree with TRBD1. Germline lookup yields CDR1 MNHEY and CDR2 SMNVEV (reference sequence). J was trimmed by 5 bases and V by 4 bases; bases with no gene match: 5. The CDR3 loop spans 13 amino acids. For the CDR3, the DNA is TGTGCCAGCAGTTGGACAGGCCCCCACGAGCAGTACTTC. As protein: CASSWTGPHEQYF.

This clonotype was counted only a few times. V gene TRBV11-3 combines with J gene TRBJ1-6; perhaps TRBD1 as D (5 bases). V was shortened by 7 bases and J by 6 bases, with 16 bases between the two germline ends. Germline V lookup: CDR1 SGHNT, CDR2 YENEEA. The CDR3 is made up of 15 amino acids. CDR3 region: CASMGGWGVNSPLHF. CDR3 DNA sequence: TGTGCCAGCATGGGAGGGTGGGGCGTTAATTCACCCCTCCACTTT.